Listed here are 20 T cell receptor beta chains from one sample, sequenced in a study of T cell repertoires in cytomegalovirus infection (dated by TCRdb to between 2018 and 2020). The sample was run on an Illumina HiSeq 1500. TCRdb passed the public sequencing reads through fastp at Q25 and MiXCR, retaining productive beta sequences. Entries are consolidated by CDR3 protein sequence, retaining the most common genes and DNA. Counted in this sample were about 740,000 distinct CDR3 sequences; roughly 35% of them appeared once. The ten largest clones capture under 3% of the sample. Sequencing was carried out using PBMCs. All receptors derive from a human donor in good health (CMV status not recorded). Some clones in this sample may be carry-over from other donors' samples.

This clonotype was seen a handful of times. This rearrangement joins TRBV6-6 to TRBJ1-1; D call uncertain. The ends were cut back, 5 bases at V and 1 base at J, with 11 bases in the middle. Germline assignment: CDR1 MNHNY and CDR2 SVGAGI (reference sequence). The CDR3 has 14 residues. The CDR3 loop reads CASSRGEGNTEAFF. The CDR3 nucleotides read TGTGCCAGCAGTCGGGGAGAGGGGAACACTGAAGCTTTCTTT.

This clonotype was detected ten times or more. The chain employs TRBV7-6 and TRBJ1-1; D is perhaps TRBD1 (5 bases). CDR1 and CDR2 (germline): SGHVS, FNYEAQ. V was cut by 2 bases and J by 7 bases, with 14 bases left in between. The CDR3 sequence is 14 residues long. CDR3 sequence (DNA): TGTGCCAGCAGCTTATCGGGGGGGAGGGGTGAAGCTTTCTTT. This encodes CASSLSGGRGEAFF.

This chain links TRBV28 with TRBJ2-1; unclear D gene. Germline V gene data show CDR1 as MDHEN and CDR2 as SYDVKM. The CDR3 is 15 residues long. The V end lost 3 bases, the J end lost 0 bases, and 9 bases lay between the germline ends. CDR3 amino acids: CASSLLESSYNEQFF. CDR3 nucleotides: TGTGCCAGCAGTTTGTTGGAAAGCTCCTACAATGAGCAGTTCTTC.

This sequence joins TRBV28 and TRBJ1-4; D uncertain. Germline V gene sequence: CDR1 MDHEN, CDR2 SYDVKM. The CDR3 contains 17 residues. V lost 5 bases, J lost 0 bases, and 16 bases lay in between. CDR3 region: CASSPIIFGSTNEKLFF. As DNA, the CDR3 is TGTGCCAGCAGTCCTATAATCTTCGGGTCAACTAATGAAAAACTGTTTTTT.

V and J are TRBV5-4 and TRBJ1-1; possibly TRBD1 for D (5 bases). The CDR3 is 13 residues long. Trimming left V 5 bases short and J 5 bases short, with 13 bases between. CDR1 and CDR2 (germline): SGHNT, YYREEE (reference sequence). The CDR3 DNA sequence: TGTGCCAGCAGGTCAGGGTTAAGAACTGAAGCTTTCTTT. Translating it yields CASRSGLRTEAFF.

The V call is TRBV27, the J call TRBJ2-5; D possibly corresponds to TRBD1 (6 bases). The CDR3 length is 14 residues. Germline CDR1 and CDR2: MNHEY and SMNVEV (reference sequence). The V gene lost 9 bases and the J gene lost 1 base, with 15 bases spanning the gap. DNA for the CDR3: TGTGCCAGTTCCTCCCGGACAGTCCAAGAGACCCAGTACTTC. Its translation: CASSSRTVQETQYF.

The chain has TRBV7-2 and TRBJ1-4; TRBD1 matches at 8 bases. The V and J ends lost 5 bases and 7 bases, in that order; junction bases with no gene match: 6. Germline V gene lookup returns CDR1 SGHTA and CDR2 FQGNSA. CDR3 size: 14 residues. The CDR3 nucleotides are TGTGCCAGCAGCCCCAACAGGGGGAGTGAAAAACTGTTTTTT. This gives the protein CASSPNRGSEKLFF.

The sample holds a few counts of this clonotype. The chain joins TRBV12-3 or TRBV12-4 to TRBJ2-2; D might be TRBD2 (5 bases). V was trimmed by 3 bases and J by 6 bases, leaving 8 bases between them. CDR3 length: 13 amino acids. The CDR3 coding sequence is TGTGCCAGCAGTTTTTCGGGGTCCGGGGAGCTGTTTTTT. This translates into CASSFSGSGELFF.

This clonotype was observed at least ten times. V and J are TRBV7-2 and TRBJ2-6; D possibly corresponds to TRBD1 (6 bases). The V and J ends lost 2 bases and 0 bases respectively, with 14 bases between them. CDR1 is SGHTA and CDR2 is FQGNSA in the germline V gene. This CDR3 is 18 amino acids long. CDR3: CASSLRDTTRSGANVLTF. The CDR3 DNA follows: TGTGCCAGCAGCTTACGGGACACGACCCGCTCTGGGGCCAACGTCCTGACTTTC.

The chain employs TRBV27 and TRBJ2-3; D unclear. The germline V and J ends were trimmed by 4 bases and 6 bases, with 8 bases remaining between them. Germline CDR1 and CDR2: MNHEY and SMNVEV (reference sequence). The CDR3 is 12 residues long. The CDR3 DNA sequence: TGTGCCAGCAGTTGGAACTCGGATACGCAGTATTTT. Its translation is CASSWNSDTQYF.

The chain uses TRBV27 and TRBJ1-1, with 7 bases matching TRBD1. The CDR3 length is 13 residues. V lost 8 bases, J lost 6 bases, and 9 bases stayed unmatched. From germline, CDR1 is MNHEY and CDR2 SMNVEV (reference sequence). The CDR3 DNA sequence: TGTGCCAGCTGGACAGGCTGGGGTCCTGAAGCTTTCTTT. Its protein product is CASWTGWGPEAFF.

This clonotype was seen a handful of times. The rearrangement links TRBV20-1 to TRBJ2-3; 9 bases map to TRBD2. CDR1 and CDR2 (germline): DFQATT, SNEGSKA (reference sequence). The CDR3 has 15 amino acids. V lost 1 base and J lost 0; bases outside the gene matches: 2. The CDR3 sequence is CSARASGASTDTQYF. DNA for the CDR3: TGCAGTGCTAGAGCTAGCGGGGCTAGCACAGATACGCAGTATTTT.

This sequence joins TRBV20-1 and TRBJ2-7; 9 bases are a match to TRBD2. J was trimmed by 3 bases and V by 1 base; bases with no gene match: 4. This CDR3 is built from 14 residues. Looked up from germline, CDR1 is DFQATT and CDR2 is SNEGSKA (reference sequence). CDR3 sequence: CSARGGGRGYEQYF. The CDR3 DNA reads TGCAGTGCTAGAGGGGGCGGGAGGGGCTACGAGCAGTACTTC.

This chain uses TRBV6-1 with TRBJ1-1; 11 bases map to TRBD1. Germline trimming cut 8 bases from V and 10 bases from J; bases unmatched to any gene: 15. This CDR3 has 15 amino acids. CDR1 is MNHNS and CDR2 is SASEGT in the germline V gene. In DNA, the CDR3 is TGTGCCAGCCCCGAGCGGGACAGGGGGGGAGGTGGAGCTTTCTTT. This gives the protein CASPERDRGGGGAFF.

There are many counts of this clonotype. V usage is TRBV7-9 and J usage is TRBJ1-3, with 9 bases aligning to TRBD1. Germline CDR1 SEHNR, CDR2 FQNEAQ (reference sequence). The CDR3 contains 19 residues. The V gene end was trimmed by 1 base and the J gene end by 0 bases; junction bases not matched to a gene: 10. The CDR3 loop reads CASSLEGDRATRSGNTIYF. In DNA form, the CDR3 reads TGTGCCAGCAGCTTAGAAGGGGACAGGGCAACACGCTCTGGAAACACCATATATTTT.

This chain uses TRBV2 with TRBJ1-5; maybe TRBD1 (5 bases). This CDR3 has 13 amino acids. Per the germline V gene, CDR1 is SNHLY and CDR2 is FYNNEI. Trimming took 8 bases from V and 2 from J, leaving 10 bases between them. As DNA, the CDR3 is TGTGCCAGCCGCAGGGAGGGCAATCAGCCCCAGCATTTT. This gives the protein CASRREGNQPQHF.

The rearrangement uses TRBV7-9 and TRBJ2-2; D is perhaps TRBD1 (5 bases). V was cut by 5 bases and J by 0 bases, with 19 bases left in between. From germline, CDR1 is SEHNR and CDR2 FQNEAQ (reference sequence). This CDR3 has 18 residues. The CDR3 sequence is CASSVLQTGIANTGELFF. DNA for the CDR3: TGTGCCAGCAGCGTACTACAAACAGGTATCGCGAACACCGGGGAGCTGTTTTTT.

The genes are TRBV15 and TRBJ1-5; tentative D call: TRBD1 (6 bases). The CDR3 runs to 15 residues. Between the trimmed V and J ends, which lost 1 base and 9 bases, there was a span of 16 bases. The germline CDR1 and CDR2 sequences are LNHNV and YYDKDF (reference sequence). The CDR3 coding sequence is TGTGCCACCAGCAGAGGGGCACAGGGAGGTTCGCCCCAGCATTTT. It translates to CATSRGAQGGSPQHF.

This clonotype was seen a few times. The V gene is TRBV11-2, the J gene TRBJ2-1, with 13 bases aligning to TRBD2. Looked up from germline, CDR1 is SGHAT and CDR2 is FQNNGV. This CDR3 has 14 residues. After removal of 3 bases from V and 10 bases from J, the junction contained 3 bases not matched to a gene. CDR3 nucleotides: TGTGCCAGCAGCTTTTCGGGACTAGCGGGGGAGCAGTTCTTC. Its protein product is CASSFSGLAGEQFF.

The chain has TRBV28 and TRBJ1-3; D is unclear. The CDR3 has 13 amino acids. The germline CDR1 and CDR2 sequences are MDHEN and SYDVKM. V dropped 7 bases and J dropped 1 base, with 8 bases sitting between them. The CDR3 region has the DNA TGTGCCAGCACGTCCCCTTCTGGAAACACCATATATTTT. Translating it yields CASTSPSGNTIYF.